This T cell receptor beta chain comes out of a study of cytomegalovirus exposure and HLA in healthy donors. The PCR contained 60 Vbeta and 13 Jbeta primers. Profiled with immunoSEQ multiplex PCR; TCRdb holds only in-frame clones, not every one. The table includes tens of thousands of clones, roughly 80% detected once. The CDR3 is 14 amino acids. Germline V gives CDR1 LNHDA, CDR2 SQIVND (reference sequence). The J gene is TRBJ2-5, the V gene TRBV19; 7 nucleotides match TRBD2. The J call may not be correct, given that the DNA end is closer to TRBJ2-7. This clonotype was sampled from a middle-aged man in good health and CMV-seronegative. Sequenced sample: PBMCs. In nucleotides, the CDR3 is TGTGCCAGTAGTTACGGGGAGGGAGTGAACGAGCAGTACTTC. Translated: CASSYGEGVNEQYF.